These T cell receptor beta chains were read from a single sample in a study of naive and memory T cell subsets. TCRdb called the UMI-ligation and nested PCR reads again in MiXCR, with one record for every CDR3 protein. The repertoire has roughly 92,000 distinct CDR3 sequences, around 11% of them found once; the top ten carry about 0.14%. Sequences were obtained from naive CD4+ T cells from blood. Source of these receptors: a human donor in good health. The CDR3 runs from the conserved cysteine through the conserved F or W. The D gene is left open where the match is weak. The size field is filled for only some rows; it gives once, few, many or a size class.

- | TRBJ1-2 | many | TRBV7-2 | TGTGCCAGCAGCGAGGGAGGGGCAAAGGATGGCTACACCTTC | CASSEGGAKDGYTF
TRBD2 | TRBJ2-1 | few | TRBV7-8 | TGTGCCAGCACTCCACTGGGGGGGGTGGGCTACAATGAGCAGTTCTTC | CASTPLGGVGYNEQFF
TRBD1 | TRBJ1-1 | - | TRBV29-1 | TGCAGCGGGGGACAGGGGAGCACTGAAGCTTTCTTT | CSGGQGSTEAFF
- | TRBJ2-3 | few | TRBV5-6 | TGTGCCAGCAGCTTCCTCAGCCTTACCACAGATACGCAGTATTTT | CASSFLSLTTDTQYF
TRBD2 | TRBJ2-5 | few | TRBV30 | TGTGCCTGGAGTGTAACGGGGGAGGGTACCCAGTACTTC | CAWSVTGEGTQYF
- | TRBJ1-1 | - | TRBV28 | TGTGCCAGCAGAGTCGAGGGGATCACTGAAGCTTTCTTT | CASRVEGITEAFF
TRBD2 | TRBJ2-5 | - | TRBV6-2/TRBV6-3 | TGTGCCAGCAGCTTACTCGCGACTAGCGGACAAGAGACCCAGTACTTC | CASSLLATSGQETQYF
- | TRBJ1-1 | - | TRBV6-2/TRBV6-3 | TGTGCCAGCAGTTATTCGTTTTCGACGGCTTTCTTT | CASSYSFSTAFF
- | TRBJ2-7 | many | TRBV25-1 | TGTGCCAGCAGCGGGTCCCACGAGCAGTACTTC | CASSGSHEQYF
- | TRBJ2-2 | many | TRBV18 | TGTGCCAGCTCACCCGCGGGATCAGGGAACACCGGGGAGCTGTTTTTT | CASSPAGSGNTGELFF
- | TRBJ2-1 | few | TRBV12-3/TRBV12-4 | TGTGCCAGCAGTTTGGAAGGCATTGGCAATGAGCAGTTCTTC | CASSLEGIGNEQFF
- | TRBJ2-5 | - | TRBV7-9 | TGTGCCAGCAGCTCAGGGCCGGGACGGACCCAGTACTTC | CASSSGPGRTQYF
TRBD2 | TRBJ2-1 | few | TRBV30 | TGTGCCTGGAGGGCCGGACAGTCGAAGGGACTAGCGATAAGTGCCTACAATGAGCAGTTCTTC | CAWRAGQSKGLAISAYNEQFF
TRBD2 | TRBJ2-5 | - | TRBV27 | TGTGCCACTCAACCGGGAGGGCGGGAGACCCAGTACTTC | CATQPGGRETQYF
- | TRBJ1-1 | few | TRBV5-1 | TGCGCCAGCAGCTTGGGTATGGTTACTGAAGCTTTCTTT | CASSLGMVTEAFF
- | TRBJ2-3 | few | TRBV27 | TGTGCCAGCAGGAAGACTAGGTCGGCCACAGATACGCAGTATTTT | CASRKTRSATDTQYF
- | TRBJ1-1 | many | TRBV18 | TGTGCCAGCTCCCCATCCGGAACCGGGGCTGAAGCTTTCTTT | CASSPSGTGAEAFF
- | TRBJ1-1 | - | TRBV5-1 | TGCGCCAGCAGCTTCACGCAGGTGGGAATGAACACTGAAGCTTTCTTT | CASSFTQVGMNTEAFF
TRBD2 | TRBJ2-3 | - | TRBV28 | TGTGCCAGCAACTCACGGGGGGGCCAAACAGATACGCAGTATTTT | CASNSRGGQTDTQYF
- | TRBJ2-7 | - | TRBV7-9 | TGTGCCAGCAGCCCGATGACGGATACCTACGAGCAGTACTTC | CASSPMTDTYEQYF
TRBD2 | TRBJ2-5 | many | TRBV20-1 | TGCAGTGGTGGCGGGAGGCAAGAGACCCAGTACTTC | CSGGGRQETQYF
- | TRBJ2-7 | many | TRBV28 | TGTGCCAGCCTCGGTCAGGTCGGCTACGAGCAGTACTTC | CASLGQVGYEQYF
- | TRBJ2-3 | many | TRBV12-3/TRBV12-4 | TGTGCCAGCAGTTTTAGGAGGGCCACAGATACGCAGTATTTT | CASSFRRATDTQYF
- | TRBJ1-2 | - | TRBV19 | TGTGCCAGTATGAGGGCTTTAGGACAGAGCTATGGCTACACCTTC | CASMRALGQSYGYTF
- | TRBJ2-2 | many | TRBV7-2 | TGTGCCAGCAGCTTATCAGGGACGAACACCGGGGAGCTGTTTTTT | CASSLSGTNTGELFF
- | TRBJ2-2 | - | TRBV7-7 | TGTGCCAGCAGCTTCCAGGGAGCGAACACCGGGGAGCTGTTTTTT | CASSFQGANTGELFF
- | TRBJ1-6 | many | TRBV20-1 | TGCAGTGCGCCCGATCTGGACTACTATAATTCACCCCTCCACTTT | CSAPDLDYYNSPLHF
TRBD1 | TRBJ1-5 | many | TRBV7-9 | TGTGCCAGCAGCTTGACAGGGGGTAATCAGCCCCAGCATTTT | CASSLTGGNQPQHF
TRBD2 | TRBJ2-3 | - | TRBV7-2 | TGTGCCAGCAGCTTAGCGGGACTAAGCACAGATACGCAGTATTTT | CASSLAGLSTDTQYF
TRBD2 | TRBJ2-3 | - | TRBV2 | TGTGCCAGCAGTGAGGCGGGAGGGCCTGGAGATACGCAGTATTTT | CASSEAGGPGDTQYF
- | TRBJ2-3 | few | TRBV29-1 | TGCAGCGTTGTAAGTGTCCTGACCTCCACAGATACGCAGTATTTT | CSVVSVLTSTDTQYF
- | TRBJ2-7 | many | TRBV7-9 | TGTGCCAGCAGCTCGCAGGGTAGTGGGTACGAGCAGTACTTC | CASSSQGSGYEQYF
TRBD1 | TRBJ2-7 | - | TRBV6-6 | TGTGCCAGCAGTCGCCCGACCGGGACAGGGTCCTACGAGCAGTACTTC | CASSRPTGTGSYEQYF
- | TRBJ2-7 | many | TRBV9 | TGTGCCAGCAGCGTAGCGGCGGGCTCTACCGAGCAGTACTTC | CASSVAAGSTEQYF
- | TRBJ1-2 | - | TRBV12-3/TRBV12-4 | TGTGCCAGCATTCAAAGGATCGGGCTCACAGTCCTTCCTAACTATGGCTACACCTTC | CASIQRIGLTVLPNYGYTF
TRBD2 | TRBJ2-5 | many | TRBV7-2 | TGTGCCAGCAGCTCCCGGACTAGATCGACCAAAGAGACCCAGTACTTC | CASSSRTRSTKETQYF
- | TRBJ1-1 | - | TRBV10-2 | TGCGCCAGCAGCGCCAGGGGAACTGAAGCTTTCTTT | CASSARGTEAFF
TRBD2 | TRBJ2-7 | - | TRBV30 | TGTGCCTGGAAACAGGGACTAGCGGGACTATTATACGAGCAGTACTTC | CAWKQGLAGLLYEQYF
TRBD2 | TRBJ2-3 | - | TRBV2 | TGTGCCAGCGGACCACTAGCGGGGGACACAGATACGCAGTATTTT | CASGPLAGDTDTQYF
- | TRBJ2-6 | few | TRBV12-3/TRBV12-4 | TGTGCCAGCAGTTATGAGGTCTCTGGGGCCAACGTCCTGACTTTC | CASSYEVSGANVLTF
- | TRBJ1-5 | few | TRBV19 | TGTGCCAGTAGTATGATGGGGTCGTATAGCAATCAGCCCCAGCATTTT | CASSMMGSYSNQPQHF
- | TRBJ1-2 | - | TRBV30 | TGTGCCTGGAAGGCCCTCCCGGGGCTCATCTATGGCTACACCTTC | CAWKALPGLIYGYTF
- | TRBJ1-1 | few | TRBV12-3/TRBV12-4 | TGTGCCAGCAGCCGGGACGGGTCCGACACTGAAGCTTTCTTT | CASSRDGSDTEAFF
- | TRBJ2-5 | once | TRBV7-9 | TGTGCCAGCAGCGCCTTTAGTGTACAAGAGACCCAGTACTTC | CASSAFSVQETQYF